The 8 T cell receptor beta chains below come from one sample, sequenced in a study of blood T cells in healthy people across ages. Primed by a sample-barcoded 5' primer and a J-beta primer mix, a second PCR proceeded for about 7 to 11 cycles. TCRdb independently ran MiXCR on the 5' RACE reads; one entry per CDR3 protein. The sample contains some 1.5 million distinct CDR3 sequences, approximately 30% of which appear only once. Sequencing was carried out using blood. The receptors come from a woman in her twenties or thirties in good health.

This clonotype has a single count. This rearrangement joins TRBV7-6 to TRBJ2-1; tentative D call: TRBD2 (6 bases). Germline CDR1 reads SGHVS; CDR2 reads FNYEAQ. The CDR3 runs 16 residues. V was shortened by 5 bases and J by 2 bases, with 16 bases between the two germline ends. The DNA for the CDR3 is TGTGCCAGCAGCCGAGGAGGTGGGGGGACCTACAATGAGCAGTTCTTC. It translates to CASSRGGGGTYNEQFF.

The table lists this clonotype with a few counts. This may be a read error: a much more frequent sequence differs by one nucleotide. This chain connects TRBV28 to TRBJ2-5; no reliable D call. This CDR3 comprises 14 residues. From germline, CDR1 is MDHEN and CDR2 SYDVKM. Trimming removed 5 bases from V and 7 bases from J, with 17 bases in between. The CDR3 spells CASSGVTLAATQYF. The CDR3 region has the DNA TGTGCCAGCAGTGGAGTTACCCTTGCGGCGACCCAGTACTTC.

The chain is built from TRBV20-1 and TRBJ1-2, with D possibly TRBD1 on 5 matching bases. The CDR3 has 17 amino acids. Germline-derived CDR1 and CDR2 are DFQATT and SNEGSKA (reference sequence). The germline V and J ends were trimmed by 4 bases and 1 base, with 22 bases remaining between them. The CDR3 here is CSATSPAGGVYNYGYTF. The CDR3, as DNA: TGCAGTGCTACCTCCCCGGCGGGGGGAGTCTATAACTATGGCTACACCTTC.

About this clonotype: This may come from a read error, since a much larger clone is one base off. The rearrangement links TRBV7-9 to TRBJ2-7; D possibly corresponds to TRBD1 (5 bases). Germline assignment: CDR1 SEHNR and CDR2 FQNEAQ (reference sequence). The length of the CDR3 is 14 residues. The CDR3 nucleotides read TGTACCAGCAGCTCCTCCAGGGCGCCCTACGAGCAGTACTTC. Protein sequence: CTSSSSRAPYEQYF.

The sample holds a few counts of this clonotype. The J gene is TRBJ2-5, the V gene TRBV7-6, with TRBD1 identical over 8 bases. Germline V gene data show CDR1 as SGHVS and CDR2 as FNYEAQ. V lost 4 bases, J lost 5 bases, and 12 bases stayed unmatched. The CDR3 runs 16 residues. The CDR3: CASSSTLLTGVETQYF. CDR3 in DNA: TGTGCCAGCAGCTCGACACTCTTGACAGGGGTGGAGACCCAGTACTTC.

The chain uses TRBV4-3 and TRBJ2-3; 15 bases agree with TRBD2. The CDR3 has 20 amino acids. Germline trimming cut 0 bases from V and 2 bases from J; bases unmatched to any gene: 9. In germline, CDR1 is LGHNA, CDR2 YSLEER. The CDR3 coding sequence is TGCGCCAGCAGCCAAGATTCGGGACTAGCGGGAGGAGGGTACACAGATACGCAGTATTTT. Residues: CASSQDSGLAGGGYTDTQYF.

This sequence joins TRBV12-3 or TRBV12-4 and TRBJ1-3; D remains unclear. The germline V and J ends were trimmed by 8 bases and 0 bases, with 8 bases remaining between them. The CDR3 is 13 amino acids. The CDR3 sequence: CASVDHSGNTIYF. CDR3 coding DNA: TGTGCCAGCGTCGACCACTCTGGAAACACCATATATTTT.

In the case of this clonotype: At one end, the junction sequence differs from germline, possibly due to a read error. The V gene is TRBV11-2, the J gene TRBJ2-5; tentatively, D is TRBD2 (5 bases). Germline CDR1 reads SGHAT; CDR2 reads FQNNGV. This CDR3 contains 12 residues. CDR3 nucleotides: TGTGCCAGCAGCTCCTCCGGGGAGACCCGGTACTTC. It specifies CASSSSGETRYF.